These 28 T cell receptor beta chains originate from one sample sequenced in a study of beta chain features in type 1 diabetes. The sequenced template was cDNA made from the entire isolated RNA. Repertoires were generated with immunoSEQ multiplex PCR, while TCRdb's copy carries only in-frame clones and drops some. The top ten clones hold about 0.093% of a sample with hundreds of thousands of clones, about 16% of them seen once. Sequencing was done on a sample of naive CD4+ T cells from blood. Receptor source: a man aged 18 to 35 in good health.

This chain's CDR3 is CASRQDGSNQPQHF. DNA of the CDR3: TGTGCCAGCAGACAGGACGGCAGCAATCAGCCCCAGCATTTT. This sequence joins TRBV7-9 and TRBJ1-5; possibly TRBD1 for D (5 bases). Germline V lookup: CDR1 SEHNR, CDR2 FQNEAQ (reference sequence). CDR3 length equals 14 residues. The ends were cut back, 6 bases at V and 1 base at J, with 10 bases in the middle.

V is TRBV5-4 and J is TRBJ1-2, with D possibly being TRBD1 (5 bases). Trimming cost V 6 bases and J 2 bases, with 11 bases left between them. This CDR3 is 13 amino acids long. Per the germline V gene, CDR1 is SGHNT and CDR2 is YYREEE (reference sequence). CDR3 residues: CASTPRDNYGYTF. The CDR3 coding sequence is TGTGCCAGCACCCCCAGGGACAACTATGGCTACACCTTC.

As for this clone: Other DNA sequences within the sample encode an identical CDR3. The chain employs TRBV7-2 and TRBJ1-5, with TRBD1 matching over 7 bases. Germline V gene sequence: CDR1 SGHTA, CDR2 FQGNSA. Trimming removed 1 base from V and 4 bases from J; junction bases left unmatched: 1. This CDR3 region has 14 residues. The CDR3 DNA is TGTGCCAGCAGCTTAGGACAGGGTAATCAGCCCCAGCATTTT. It encodes CASSLGQGNQPQHF.

The V call is TRBV27, the J call TRBJ2-1; 9 bases are a match to TRBD1. The CDR3 is made up of 17 amino acids. Germline trimming cut 8 bases from V and 0 bases from J; bases unmatched to any gene: 11. The germline V gene has CDR1 MNHEY and CDR2 SMNVEV (reference sequence). The CDR3 region has the DNA TGTGCCAGCCAGGAGGGACAGGGTTGGGGCTCCTACAATGAGCAGTTCTTC. This translates into CASQEGQGWGSYNEQFF.

Only a few counts were recorded for this clone. This rearrangement joins TRBV14 to TRBJ1-6; D is unclear. Trimming left V 3 bases short and J 12 bases short, with 15 bases between. This CDR3 region has 14 residues. Germline CDR1 is SGHDN and CDR2 is FVKESK. The CDR3, as DNA: TGTGCCAGCAGCCAGCGGACGGTCGCATTACCCCTCCACTTT. It specifies CASSQRTVALPLHF.

This clone has only a few counts. The V call is TRBV28, the J call TRBJ2-7; a possible D gene is TRBD1 (6 bases). The ends were cut back, 2 bases at V and 2 bases at J, with 25 bases in the middle. Germline V gene lookup returns CDR1 MDHEN and CDR2 SYDVKM. The CDR3 has 19 residues. DNA for the CDR3: TGTGCCAGCAGTTTAATCCGGAATCCTGACAGGAGATTTACCTACGAGCAGTACTTC. It yields the protein CASSLIRNPDRRFTYEQYF.

The chain carries TRBV4-3 and TRBJ2-2; 9 bases fit TRBD1. Germline V gene lookup returns CDR1 LGHNA and CDR2 YSLEER. V was pared by 0 bases and J by 10 bases, with 21 bases of the junction left unmatched. The CDR3 is made up of 20 amino acids. The CDR3 DNA reads as TGCGCCAGCAGCCAAGATAGGGGGGACAGGGTTTTTACACCGGGGACGGAGCTGTTTTTT. It encodes CASSQDRGDRVFTPGTELFF.

The chain combines TRBV29-1 with TRBJ2-4; no definite D call. The V gene's germline CDR1 is SQVTM and CDR2 ANQGSEA. The CDR3 length is 13 residues. With 2 bases removed from V and 0 bases from J, the gap between germline ends came to 5 bases. CDR3 DNA sequence: TGCAGCGTTGAACGAATAGCCAAAAACATTCAGTACTTC. This encodes CSVERIAKNIQYF.

The table lists this clone with a few counts. The chain employs TRBV5-1 and TRBJ1-5; D uncertain. This CDR3 spans 16 amino acids. CDR1 and CDR2 from the germline V gene are SGHRS and YFSETQ. V was clipped by 4 bases and J by 0 bases, with 14 bases between them. CDR3 coding DNA: TGCGCCAGCAGCCCAGGATCTGCCGATAGCAATCAGCCCCAGCATTTT. The encoded protein is CASSPGSADSNQPQHF. The full variable domain, with the rest looked up from reference TRBV5-1 and TRBJ1-5, is KAGVTQTPRYLIKTRGQQVTLSCSPISGHRSVSWYQQTPGQGLQFLFEYFSETQRNKGNFPGRFSGRQFSNSRSEMNVSTLELGDSALYLCASSPGSADSNQPQHFGDGTRLSIL.

The J gene is TRBJ2-5, the V gene TRBV7-2; 7 bases line up with TRBD2. The V segment lost 4 bases and the J segment 5 bases; nucleotides outside the gene matches: 7. The CDR3 is made up of 14 amino acids. The V gene's germline CDR1 is SGHTA and CDR2 FQGNSA. CDR3 sequence reads: CASSSRLAAETQYF. In DNA, the CDR3 is TGTGCCAGCAGCTCGAGACTAGCTGCGGAGACCCAGTACTTC.

This clone was counted a few times. The J gene is TRBJ1-4, the V gene TRBV14; D not certain. The CDR3 runs 14 residues. Trimming cost V 1 base and J 4 bases, with 7 bases left between them. Germline V gives CDR1 SGHDN, CDR2 FVKESK. This CDR3 reads CASSQGNHNEKLFF. The CDR3 DNA reads TGTGCCAGCAGCCAAGGAAACCATAATGAAAAACTGTTTTTT.

A few counts support this clone. This sequence joins TRBV9 and TRBJ2-5; D gene unclear. CDR1 is SGDLS and CDR2 is YYNGEE in the germline V gene. The ends were cut back, 0 bases at V and 2 bases at J, with 11 bases in the middle. The CDR3 has 15 amino acids. CDR3: CASSVAVARQETQYF. DNA for the CDR3: TGTGCCAGCAGCGTAGCTGTGGCACGTCAAGAGACCCAGTACTTC.

This clone was recorded a few times. The chain combines TRBV6-5 with TRBJ1-1; no clear D. In germline, CDR1 is MNHEY, CDR2 SVGAGI. The V and J ends lost 10 bases and 4 bases respectively, with 10 bases between them. This CDR3 has 11 amino acids. CDR3 bases: TGTGCCACCTCGACAAGCACTGAAGCTTTCTTT. It specifies CATSTSTEAFF.

In this sample, this clone turned up a few times. CDR3 protein: CASTGGDTQYF. The CDR3 region has the DNA TGTGCCAGCACCGGAGGCGATACGCAGTATTTT. The J gene is TRBJ2-3, the V gene TRBV28; D might be TRBD2 (5 bases). V lost 7 bases, J lost 6 bases, and 8 bases lay in between. The germline V gene has CDR1 MDHEN and CDR2 SYDVKM. This CDR3 has 11 amino acids.

This clone has just a few counts. The rearrangement uses TRBV5-4 and TRBJ1-4; 12 positions match TRBD1. V shed 4 bases and J 11 bases; nucleotides not matched to a gene: 9. From germline, CDR1 is SGHNT and CDR2 YYREEE (reference sequence). This CDR3 comprises 15 residues. CDR3 bases: TGTGCCAGCAGCAAGCCGGGACAGGGGGCTAGGAAACTGTTTTTT. Residues: CASSKPGQGARKLFF. Supplemented by reference TRBV5-4 and TRBJ1-4, the full variable domain reads ETGVTQSPTHLIKTRGQQVTLRCSSQSGHNTVSWYQQALGQGPQFIFQYYREEENGRGNFPPRFSGLQFPNYSSELNVNALELDDSALYLCASSKPGQGARKLFFGSGTQLSVL.

This clone was seen only a few times. The rearrangement uses TRBV7-8 and TRBJ2-1, with a weak D call TRBD2 (5 bases). Germline V gene data show CDR1 as SGHVS and CDR2 as FQNEAQ. Trimming removed 5 bases at V and 4 bases at J, with 12 bases between. The CDR3 is 14 residues long. CDR3 sequence (DNA): TGTGCCAGCAGCCCCAATTCGGGGTACAATGAGCAGTTCTTC. Residues: CASSPNSGYNEQFF.

The chain has TRBV2 and TRBJ2-7; possible D gene TRBD1, 6 bases. V was trimmed by 9 bases and J by 2 bases, leaving 14 bases between them. The germline gives CDR1 SNHLY, CDR2 FYNNEI. This CDR3 spans 13 amino acids. The DNA for the CDR3 is TGTGCCAGTACCCGTGACAGGACCTACGAGCAGTACTTC. Its protein product is CASTRDRTYEQYF.

This chain joins TRBV28 and TRBJ2-7, with D possibly being TRBD2 (6 bases). Trimming removed 5 bases at V and 3 bases at J, with 17 bases between. Germline V gene data show CDR1 as MDHEN and CDR2 as SYDVKM. The CDR3 totals 15 residues. CDR3 loop: CASSPTGVQSYEQYF. Here the CDR3 DNA reads TGTGCCAGCAGTCCCACGGGGGTACAAAGCTACGAGCAGTACTTC. The variable domain in full, completed from reference TRBV28 and TRBJ2-7, reads DVKVTQSSRYLVKRTGEKVFLECVQDMDHENMFWYRQDPGLGLRLIYFSYDVKMKEKGDIPEGYSVSREKKERFSLILESASTNQTSMYLCASSPTGVQSYEQYFGPGTRLTVT.

A few counts support this clone. This chain joins TRBV19 and TRBJ2-1; D is unclear. Germline V gene lookup returns CDR1 LNHDA and CDR2 SQIVND (reference sequence). The germline V and J ends were trimmed by 6 bases and 7 bases, with 13 bases remaining between them. This CDR3 region has 13 residues. CDR3 nucleotides: TGTGCCAGTAGCGCTGAAGGTGGGAATGAGCAGTTCTTC. It codes for CASSAEGGNEQFF. The variable domain in full, completed from reference TRBV19 and TRBJ2-1, reads DGGITQSPKYLFRKEGQNVTLSCEQNLNHDAMYWYRQDPGQGLRLIYYSQIVNDFQKGDIAEGYSVSREKKESFPLTVTSAQKNPTAFYLCASSAEGGNEQFFGPGTRLTVL.

The chain employs TRBV28 and TRBJ2-3, with TRBD2 matching over 12 bases. V lost 6 bases to trimming and J lost 4 bases; unmatched junction nucleotides: 8. This CDR3 spans 16 amino acids. From germline, CDR1 is MDHEN and CDR2 SYDVKM. This CDR3 reads CASRSSLAGGADTQYF. CDR3 nucleotide sequence: TGTGCCAGCAGATCCTCACTAGCGGGGGGAGCAGATACGCAGTATTTT.

V usage is TRBV30 and J usage is TRBJ2-3, with D tentatively TRBD2 (6 bases). This CDR3 contains 15 residues. Germline V lookup: CDR1 GTSNPN, CDR2 SVGIG (reference sequence). V was clipped by 4 bases and J by 1 base, with 15 bases between them. As DNA, the CDR3 is TGTGCCTGGAACGCCGCGGGGCTTGGCACAGATACGCAGTATTTT. Amino acids: CAWNAAGLGTDTQYF.

The gene calls are TRBV5-4 and TRBJ2-5, with D perhaps matching TRBD2 (6 bases). The CDR3 consists of 14 residues. The V end lost 4 bases, the J end lost 5 bases, and 15 bases lay between the germline ends. Germline CDR1 SGHNT, CDR2 YYREEE (reference sequence). CDR3 amino acids: CASSQDPRGETQYF. The CDR3 bases are TGTGCCAGCAGCCAAGATCCCCGGGGGGAGACCCAGTACTTC.

V usage is TRBV19 and J usage is TRBJ1-5; 8 nucleotides align to TRBD1. This CDR3 has 14 residues. J gave up 5 bases and V 4 bases, and 4 bases lay outside the gene matches. Germline values: CDR1 LNHDA, CDR2 SQIVND (reference sequence). CDR3 nucleotides: TGTGCCAGTAGTACAGGGACAGGTTATCAGCCCCAGCATTTT. Encoded protein: CASSTGTGYQPQHF.

The chain recombines TRBV23-1 with TRBJ2-7, with D possibly TRBD1 on 6 matching bases. TRBV23-1 is sorted into the ORF group, with uncertain function. Trimming left V 2 bases short and J 0 bases short, with 11 bases between. The length of the CDR3 is 15 residues. The CDR3 loop is CASSQGGTSSYEQYF. The CDR3 DNA is TGCGCCAGCAGTCAAGGTGGGACAAGCTCCTACGAGCAGTACTTC.

This clone occurred a few times. The chain couples TRBV5-6 to TRBJ2-7; TRBD2 might be the D (7 bases). CDR3 length: 14 residues. Trimming took 6 bases from V and 0 from J, leaving 13 bases between them. The germline V gene has CDR1 SGHDT and CDR2 YYEEEE. The CDR3 protein is CASKRDTLSYEQYF. CDR3 sequence (DNA): TGTGCCAGCAAGCGGGACACCCTCTCCTACGAGCAGTACTTC.

The chain links TRBV2 to TRBJ1-6; TRBD1 might be the D (5 bases). V shed 4 bases and J shed 4 bases, with 14 bases lying between them. From germline, CDR1 is SNHLY and CDR2 FYNNEI. The CDR3 has 16 residues. The CDR3 nucleotides read TGTGCCAGCAGTGGACCCCTACAGGAATATAATTCACCCCTCCACTTT. Its translation is CASSGPLQEYNSPLHF.

J is TRBJ2-5 and V is TRBV7-3; TRBD1 matches at 7 bases. CDR1 and CDR2 (germline): SGHTA, FQGTGA. The CDR3 length is 13 residues. Trimming took 2 bases from V and 4 from J; bases not matched to a gene: 1. The CDR3 sequence is CASSLYRGETQYF. CDR3 DNA: TGTGCCAGCAGCTTATACAGGGGAGAGACCCAGTACTTC.

The V call is TRBV2, the J call TRBJ1-4; 9 nucleotides match TRBD1. Unmatched junction bases numbered 6, after V lost 7 bases and J lost 3 bases. Germline V gene sequence: CDR1 SNHLY, CDR2 FYNNEI. The CDR3 spans 15 residues. CDR3: CASIGTGLPNEKLFF. Here the CDR3 DNA reads TGTGCCAGCATCGGGACAGGGCTACCTAATGAAAAACTGTTTTTT.